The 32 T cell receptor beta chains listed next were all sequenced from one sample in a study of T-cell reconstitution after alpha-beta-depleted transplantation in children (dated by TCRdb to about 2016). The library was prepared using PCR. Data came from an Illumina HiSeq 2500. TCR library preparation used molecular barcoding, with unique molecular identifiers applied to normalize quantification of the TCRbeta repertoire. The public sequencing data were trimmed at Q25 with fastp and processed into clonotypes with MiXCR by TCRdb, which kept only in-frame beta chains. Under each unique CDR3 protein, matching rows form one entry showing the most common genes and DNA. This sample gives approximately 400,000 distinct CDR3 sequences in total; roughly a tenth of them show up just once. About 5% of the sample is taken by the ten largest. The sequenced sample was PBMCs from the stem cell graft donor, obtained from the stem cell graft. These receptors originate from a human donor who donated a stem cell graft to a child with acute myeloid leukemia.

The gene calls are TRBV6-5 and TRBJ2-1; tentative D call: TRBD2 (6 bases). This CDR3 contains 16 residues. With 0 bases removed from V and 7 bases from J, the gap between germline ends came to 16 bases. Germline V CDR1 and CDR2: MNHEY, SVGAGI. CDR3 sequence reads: CASSYSMPGVSNEQFF. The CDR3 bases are TGTGCCAGCAGTTACTCGATGCCGGGAGTCTCGAATGAGCAGTTCTTC.

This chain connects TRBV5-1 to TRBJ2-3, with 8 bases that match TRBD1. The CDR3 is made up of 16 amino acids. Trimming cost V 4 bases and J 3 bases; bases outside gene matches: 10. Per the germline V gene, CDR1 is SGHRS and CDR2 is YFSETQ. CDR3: CASSLGTGSLTDTQYF. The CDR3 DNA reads TGCGCCAGCAGCCTTGGGACAGGTTCCCTAACAGATACGCAGTATTTT. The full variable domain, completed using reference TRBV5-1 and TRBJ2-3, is KAGVTQTPRYLIKTRGQQVTLSCSPISGHRSVSWYQQTPGQGLQFLFEYFSETQRNKGNFPGRFSGRQFSNSRSEMNVSTLELGDSALYLCASSLGTGSLTDTQYFGPGTRLTVL.

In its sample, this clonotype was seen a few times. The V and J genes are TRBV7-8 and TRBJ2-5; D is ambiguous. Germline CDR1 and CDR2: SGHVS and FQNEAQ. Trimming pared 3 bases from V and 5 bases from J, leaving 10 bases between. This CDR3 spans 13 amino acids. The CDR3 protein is CASSLTPPETQYF. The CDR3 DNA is TGTGCCAGCAGCTTGACGCCTCCGGAGACCCAGTACTTC.

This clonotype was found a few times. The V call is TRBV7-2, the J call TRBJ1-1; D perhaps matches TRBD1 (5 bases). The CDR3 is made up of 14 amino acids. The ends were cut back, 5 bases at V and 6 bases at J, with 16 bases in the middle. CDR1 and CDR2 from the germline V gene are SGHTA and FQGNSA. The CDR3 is CASSADSGTPEAFF. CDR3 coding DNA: TGTGCCAGCAGCGCGGATTCAGGGACTCCTGAAGCTTTCTTT.

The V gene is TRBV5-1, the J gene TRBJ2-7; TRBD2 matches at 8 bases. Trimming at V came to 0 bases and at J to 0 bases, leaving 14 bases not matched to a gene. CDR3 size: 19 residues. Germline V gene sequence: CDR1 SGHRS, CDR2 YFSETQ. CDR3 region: CASSLVPAGDPGSSYEQYF. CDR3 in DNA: TGCGCCAGCAGCTTGGTCCCAGCGGGAGACCCGGGGAGCTCCTACGAGCAGTACTTC. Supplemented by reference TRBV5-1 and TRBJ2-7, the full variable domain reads KAGVTQTPRYLIKTRGQQVTLSCSPISGHRSVSWYQQTPGQGLQFLFEYFSETQRNKGNFPGRFSGRQFSNSRSEMNVSTLELGDSALYLCASSLVPAGDPGSSYEQYFGPGTRLTVT.

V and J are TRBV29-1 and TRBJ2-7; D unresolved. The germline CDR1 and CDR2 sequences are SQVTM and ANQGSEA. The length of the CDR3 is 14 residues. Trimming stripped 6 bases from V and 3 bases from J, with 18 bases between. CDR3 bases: TGCAGCGTGCTACCCGGGCTAAACAACTACGAGCAGTACTTC. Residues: CSVLPGLNNYEQYF.

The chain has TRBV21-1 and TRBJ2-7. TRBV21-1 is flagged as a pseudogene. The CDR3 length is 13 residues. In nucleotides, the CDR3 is TGTGCCTTCCTACAAACCCCGTCCTACGAGCAGTACGTC. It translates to CAFLQTPSYEQYV.

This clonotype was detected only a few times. CDR3 bases: TGTGCCAGCAGCTTTCGGGCAGGCTACCAAGAGACCCAGTACTTC. Its translation is CASSFRAGYQETQYF. The rearrangement uses TRBV7-6 and TRBJ2-5, with unresolved D. CDR1 SGHVS and CDR2 FNYEAQ come from the germline V gene. Deletions cut 3 bases from V and 0 bases from J, with 11 bases between. The CDR3 is 15 residues long. Filled out from reference TRBV7-6 and TRBJ2-5, the complete variable domain reads GAGVSQSPRYKVTKRGQDVALRCDPISGHVSLYWYRQALGQGPEFLTYFNYEAQQDKSGLPNDRFSAERPEGSISTLTIQRTEQRDSAMYRCASSFRAGYQETQYFGPGTRLLVL.

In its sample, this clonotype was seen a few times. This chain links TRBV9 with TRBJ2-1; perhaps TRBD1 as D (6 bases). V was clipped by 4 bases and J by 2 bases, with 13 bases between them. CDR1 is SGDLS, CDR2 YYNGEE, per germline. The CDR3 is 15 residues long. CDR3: CASSPRGQPYNEQFF. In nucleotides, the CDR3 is TGTGCCAGCAGCCCCAGAGGACAGCCCTACAATGAGCAGTTCTTC.

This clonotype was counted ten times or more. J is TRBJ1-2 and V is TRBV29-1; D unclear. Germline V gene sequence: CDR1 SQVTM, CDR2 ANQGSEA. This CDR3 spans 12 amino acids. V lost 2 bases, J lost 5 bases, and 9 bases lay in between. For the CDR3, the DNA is TGCAGCGTTGAAAAGACCCTTTATGGCTACACCTTC. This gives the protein CSVEKTLYGYTF.

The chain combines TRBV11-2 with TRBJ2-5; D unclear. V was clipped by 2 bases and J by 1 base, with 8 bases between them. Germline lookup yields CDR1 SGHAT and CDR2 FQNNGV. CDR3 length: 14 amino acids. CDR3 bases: TGTGCCAGCAGCTTAAGGGCCGTCCAAGAGACCCAGTACTTC. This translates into CASSLRAVQETQYF.

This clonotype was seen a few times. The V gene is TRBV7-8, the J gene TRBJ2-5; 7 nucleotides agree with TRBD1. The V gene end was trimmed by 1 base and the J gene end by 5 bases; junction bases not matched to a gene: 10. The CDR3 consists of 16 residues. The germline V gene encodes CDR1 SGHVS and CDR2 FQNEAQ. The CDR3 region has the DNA TGTGCCAGCAGCTTAGACCTTCGGACAGGTTGGGAGACCCAGTACTTC. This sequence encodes CASSLDLRTGWETQYF.

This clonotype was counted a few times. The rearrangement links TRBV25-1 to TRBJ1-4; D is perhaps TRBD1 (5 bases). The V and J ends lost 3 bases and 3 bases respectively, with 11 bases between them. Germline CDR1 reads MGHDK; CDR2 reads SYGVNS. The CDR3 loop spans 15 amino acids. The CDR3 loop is CASSEPRGANEKLFF. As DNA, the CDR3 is TGTGCCAGCAGTGAGCCGCGGGGGGCTAATGAAAAACTGTTTTTT. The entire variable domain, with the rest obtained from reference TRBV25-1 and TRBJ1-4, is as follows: EADIYQTPRYLVIGTGKKITLECSQTMGHDKMYWYQQDPGMELHLIHYSYGVNSTEKGDLSSESTVSRIRTEHFPLTLESARPSHTSQYLCASSEPRGANEKLFFGSGTQLSVL.

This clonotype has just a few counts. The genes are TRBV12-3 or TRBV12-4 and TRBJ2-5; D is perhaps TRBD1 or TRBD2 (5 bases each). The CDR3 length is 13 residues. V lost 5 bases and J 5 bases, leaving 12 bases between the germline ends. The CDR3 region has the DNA TGTGCCAGCAGTAGGGGAGCTAGCGAGACCCAGTACTTC. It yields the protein CASSRGASETQYF.

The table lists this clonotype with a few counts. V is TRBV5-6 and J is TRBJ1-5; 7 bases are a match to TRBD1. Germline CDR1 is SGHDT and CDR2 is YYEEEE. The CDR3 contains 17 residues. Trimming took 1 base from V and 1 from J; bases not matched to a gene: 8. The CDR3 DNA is TGTGCCAGCAGCTTGTGGGTGGGAGGGGGCAGCAATCAGCCCCAGCATTTT. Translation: CASSLWVGGGSNQPQHF.

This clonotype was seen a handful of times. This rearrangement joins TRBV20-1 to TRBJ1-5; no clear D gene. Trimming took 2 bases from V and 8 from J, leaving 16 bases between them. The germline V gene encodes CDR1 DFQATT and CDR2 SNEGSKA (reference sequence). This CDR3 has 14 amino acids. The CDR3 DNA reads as TGCAGTGCTAGATCGATATACGGGGAGGAGCCCCAGCATTTT. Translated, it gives CSARSIYGEEPQHF.

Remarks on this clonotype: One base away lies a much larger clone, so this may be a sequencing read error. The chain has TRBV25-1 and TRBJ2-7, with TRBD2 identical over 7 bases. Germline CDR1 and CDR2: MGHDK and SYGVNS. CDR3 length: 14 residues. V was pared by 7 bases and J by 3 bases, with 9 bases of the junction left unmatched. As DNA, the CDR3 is TGTGCCAGCATTGCGCTAGCGGATGACTACGAGCAGTACTTC. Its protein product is CASIALADDYEQYF.

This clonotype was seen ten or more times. The CDR3 sequence: CSASTGVYNEQFF. Written as DNA, the CDR3 is TGCAGTGCTAGCACCGGGGTCTACAATGAGCAGTTCTTC. This chain uses TRBV20-1 with TRBJ2-1; maybe TRBD2 (5 bases). CDR3 size: 13 residues. Trimming shortened V by 3 bases and J by 3 bases, and 9 bases separated the two germline ends. Germline V gene lookup returns CDR1 DFQATT and CDR2 SNEGSKA (reference sequence).

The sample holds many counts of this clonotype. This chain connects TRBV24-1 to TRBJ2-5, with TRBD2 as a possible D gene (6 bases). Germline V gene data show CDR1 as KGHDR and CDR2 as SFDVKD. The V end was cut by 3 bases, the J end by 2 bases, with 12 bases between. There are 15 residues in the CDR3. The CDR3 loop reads CATSDRQGGQETQYF. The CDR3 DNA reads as TGTGCCACCAGTGATAGGCAGGGAGGACAAGAGACCCAGTACTTC.

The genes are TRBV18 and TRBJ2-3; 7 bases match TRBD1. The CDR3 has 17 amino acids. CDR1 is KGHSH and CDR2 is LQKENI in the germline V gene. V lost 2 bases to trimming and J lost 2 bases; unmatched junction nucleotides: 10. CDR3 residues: CASSPRRGTGDTDTQYF. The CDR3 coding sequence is TGTGCCAGCTCACCAAGGCGAGGCACAGGGGACACAGATACGCAGTATTTT.

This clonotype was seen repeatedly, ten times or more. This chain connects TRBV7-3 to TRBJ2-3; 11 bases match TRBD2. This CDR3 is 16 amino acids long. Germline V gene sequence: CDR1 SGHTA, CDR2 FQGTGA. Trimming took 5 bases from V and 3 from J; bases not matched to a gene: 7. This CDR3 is CASSISGGAGTDTQYF. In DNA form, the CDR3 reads TGTGCCAGCAGCATTAGCGGGGGGGCCGGGACAGATACGCAGTATTTT.

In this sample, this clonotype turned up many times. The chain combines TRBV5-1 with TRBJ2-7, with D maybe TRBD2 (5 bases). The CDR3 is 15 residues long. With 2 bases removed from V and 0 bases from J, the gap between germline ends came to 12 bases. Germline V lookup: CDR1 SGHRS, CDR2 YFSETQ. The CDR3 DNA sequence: TGCGCCAGCAGCTTAGGAGCGGCAAGCTCCTACGAGCAGTACTTC. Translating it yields CASSLGAASSYEQYF.

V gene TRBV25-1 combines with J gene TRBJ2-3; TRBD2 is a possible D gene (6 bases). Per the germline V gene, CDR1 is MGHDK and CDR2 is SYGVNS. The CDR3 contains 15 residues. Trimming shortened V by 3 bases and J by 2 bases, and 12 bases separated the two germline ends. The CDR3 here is CASSEISGYTDTQYF. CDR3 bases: TGTGCCAGCAGTGAGATTAGCGGATACACAGATACGCAGTATTTT.

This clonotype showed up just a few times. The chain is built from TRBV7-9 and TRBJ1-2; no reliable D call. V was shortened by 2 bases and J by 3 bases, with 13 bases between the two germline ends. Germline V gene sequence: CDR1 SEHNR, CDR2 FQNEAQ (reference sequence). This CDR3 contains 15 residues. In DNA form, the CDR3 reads TGTGCCAGCAGCTTATGGGTTTGGGTCGACTATGGCTACACCTTC. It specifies CASSLWVWVDYGYTF. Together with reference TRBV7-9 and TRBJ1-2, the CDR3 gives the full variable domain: DTGVSQNPRHKITKRGQNVTFRCDPISEHNRLYWYRQTLGQGPEFLTYFQNEAQLEKSRLLSDRFSAERPKGSFSTLEIQRTEQGDSAMYLCASSLWVWVDYGYTFGSGTRLTVV.

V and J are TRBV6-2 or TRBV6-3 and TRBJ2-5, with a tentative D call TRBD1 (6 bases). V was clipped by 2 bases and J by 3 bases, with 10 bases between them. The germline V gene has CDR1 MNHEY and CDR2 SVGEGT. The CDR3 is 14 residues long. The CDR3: CASSYGPGEETQYF. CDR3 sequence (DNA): TGTGCCAGCAGTTACGGGCCAGGGGAAGAGACCCAGTACTTC.

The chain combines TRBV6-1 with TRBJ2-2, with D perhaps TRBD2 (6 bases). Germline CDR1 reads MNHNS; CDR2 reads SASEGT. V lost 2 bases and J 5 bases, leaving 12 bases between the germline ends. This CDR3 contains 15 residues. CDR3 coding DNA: TGTGCCAGCAGTGAACAACTAGGAGGGACCGGGGAGCTGTTTTTT. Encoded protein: CASSEQLGGTGELFF.

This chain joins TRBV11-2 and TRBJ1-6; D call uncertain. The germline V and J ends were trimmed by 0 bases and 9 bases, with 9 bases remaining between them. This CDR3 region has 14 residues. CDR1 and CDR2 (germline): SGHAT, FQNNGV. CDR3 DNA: TGTGCCAGCAGCTTAGAGAGCAGATTTTCACCCCTCCACTTT. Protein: CASSLESRFSPLHF.

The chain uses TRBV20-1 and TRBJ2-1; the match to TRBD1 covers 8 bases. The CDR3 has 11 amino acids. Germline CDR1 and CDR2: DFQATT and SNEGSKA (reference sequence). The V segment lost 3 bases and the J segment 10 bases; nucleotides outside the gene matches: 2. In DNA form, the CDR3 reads TGCAGTGCTAGTTGGGACAGGGAGCAGTTCTTC. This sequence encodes CSASWDREQFF.

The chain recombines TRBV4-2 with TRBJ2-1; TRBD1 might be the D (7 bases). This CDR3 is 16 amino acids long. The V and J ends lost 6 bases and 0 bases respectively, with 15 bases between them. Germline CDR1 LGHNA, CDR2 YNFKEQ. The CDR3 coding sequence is TGTGCCAGCAGACCCAGGGGGGAGAGCTCCTACAATGAGCAGTTCTTC. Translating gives CASRPRGESSYNEQFF.

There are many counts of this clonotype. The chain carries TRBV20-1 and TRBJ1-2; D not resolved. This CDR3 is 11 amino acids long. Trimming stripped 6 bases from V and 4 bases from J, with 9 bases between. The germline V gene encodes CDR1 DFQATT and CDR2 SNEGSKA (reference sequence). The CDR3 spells CSAAGVYGYTF. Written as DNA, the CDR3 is TGCAGTGCGGCCGGCGTCTATGGCTACACCTTC.

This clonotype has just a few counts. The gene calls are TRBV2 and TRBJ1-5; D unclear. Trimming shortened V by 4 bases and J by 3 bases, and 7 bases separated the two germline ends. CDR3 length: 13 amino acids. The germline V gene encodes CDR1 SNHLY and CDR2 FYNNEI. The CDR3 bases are TGTGCCAGCAGTGGGCAGATCAATCAGCCCCAGCATTTT. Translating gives CASSGQINQPQHF.

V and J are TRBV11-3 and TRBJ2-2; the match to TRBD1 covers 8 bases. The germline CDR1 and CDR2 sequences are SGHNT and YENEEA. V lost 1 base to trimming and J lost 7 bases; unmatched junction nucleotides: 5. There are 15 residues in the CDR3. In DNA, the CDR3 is TGTGCCAGCAGCTTAGGTGGGACAGGAGACGGGGAGCTGTTTTTT. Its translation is CASSLGGTGDGELFF.